These 10 T cell receptor beta chains came from one sample sequenced in a study of OX40 agonist ivuxolimab in advanced cancers. TCRdb's copy holds only in-frame clones and misses some; the assay was immunoSEQ multiplex PCR. The table has roughly 56,000 clones, approximately 88% seen once. Source: CD4+ or CD8+ T cells sorted from blood, taken in a trial of the OX40 agonist ivuxolimab. The receptor set was obtained from an adult with an advanced solid tumor such as melanoma, head and neck, liver or kidney cancer.

The DNA for the CDR3 is TGTGCCAGCAGTGTGGCGGGAGGGCCAGAAGAGACCCAGTACTTC. Amino acid sequence: CASSVAGGPEETQYF. This chain uses TRBV2 with TRBJ2-5; 9 bases map to TRBD2. The CDR3 contains 15 residues. With 4 bases clipped from V and 3 bases from J, the junction kept 6 bases outside the gene matches. Germline V gives CDR1 SNHLY, CDR2 FYNNEI.

V usage is TRBV30 and J usage is TRBJ2-1; TRBD2 agrees at 11 bases. The V and J ends lost 1 base and 9 bases, in that order; junction bases with no gene match: 14. Germline V gene sequence: CDR1 GTSNPN, CDR2 SVGIG (reference sequence). CDR3 length: 17 residues. The CDR3 DNA reads as TGTGCCTGGAGTGACACCTTACTAGCGGGAGTAGTTACTGAGCAGTTCTTC. This translates into CAWSDTLLAGVVTEQFF.

A few counts support this clone. This rearrangement joins TRBV9 to TRBJ2-3, with unresolved D. V was clipped by 0 bases and J by 6 bases, with 8 bases between them. The CDR3 is 13 amino acids. Germline V gene data show CDR1 as SGDLS and CDR2 as YYNGEE. The DNA for the CDR3 is TGTGCCAGCAGCGTAGAAAACGGGGATACGCAGTATTTT. Its protein product is CASSVENGDTQYF.

V gene TRBV27 combines with J gene TRBJ1-5, with D possibly TRBD1 on 5 matching bases. The CDR3 has 15 residues. CDR1 is MNHEY and CDR2 is SMNVEV in the germline V gene (reference sequence). The ends were cut back, 0 bases at V and 6 bases at J, with 12 bases in the middle. DNA of the CDR3: TGTGCCAGCAGTTTATCGTGGGCTGGGGGTCAGCCCCAGCATTTT. Protein: CASSLSWAGGQPQHF.

This rearrangement joins TRBV15 to TRBJ2-7; 8 bases line up with TRBD1. With 1 base clipped from V and 4 bases from J, the junction kept 15 bases outside the gene matches. The CDR3 has 18 residues. CDR1 and CDR2 from the germline V gene are LNHNV and YYDKDF (reference sequence). The chain's CDR3 is CATSRGARRQGRIYEQYF. CDR3 DNA sequence: TGTGCCACCAGCAGAGGGGCGAGGAGACAGGGGCGGATTTACGAGCAGTACTTC.

This clone was observed a handful of times. The J gene is TRBJ2-2, the V gene TRBV6-1; no firm D call. This CDR3 contains 14 residues. Germline V gives CDR1 MNHNS, CDR2 SASEGT. V was clipped by 7 bases and J by 0 bases, with 9 bases between them. The CDR3 loop is CASNSGTNTGELFF. The CDR3 DNA reads as TGTGCCAGCAACTCGGGTACGAACACCGGGGAGCTGTTTTTT.

The V and J genes are TRBV25-1 and TRBJ2-5; 7 bases are a match to TRBD2. The CDR3 sequence is 17 residues long. Germline V lookup: CDR1 MGHDK, CDR2 SYGVNS. V gave up 0 bases and J gave up 1 base; unmatched junction bases: 8. CDR3 sequence (DNA): TGTGCCAGCAGTGAATATGAGGGACTAATAAGCCAAGAGACCCAGTACTTC. This sequence encodes CASSEYEGLISQETQYF.

The chain has TRBV11-2 and TRBJ2-1, with TRBD2 identical over 10 bases. The CDR3 loop spans 16 amino acids. Germline V gives CDR1 SGHAT, CDR2 FQNNGV. Trimming cost V 0 bases and J 2 bases; bases outside gene matches: 1. CDR3 residues: CASSLELAGPYNEQFF. In DNA form, the CDR3 reads TGTGCCAGCAGCTTAGAACTAGCGGGACCCTACAATGAGCAGTTCTTC. The whole variable domain, filled in from reference TRBV11-2 and TRBJ2-1, reads EAGVAQSPRYKIIEKRQSVAFWCNPISGHATLYWYQQILGQGPKLLIQFQNNGVVDDSQLPKDRFSAERLKGVDSTLKIQPAKLEDSAVYLCASSLELAGPYNEQFFGPGTRLTVL.

This clone was detected once. The chain joins TRBV5-1 to TRBJ2-3; D call uncertain. Per germline, CDR1 SGHRS and CDR2 YFSETQ. Trimming removed 0 bases from V and 0 bases from J, with 11 bases in between. The CDR3 totals 16 residues. The CDR3 loop is CASSLGVLSSTDTQYF. CDR3 DNA sequence: TGCGCCAGCAGCTTGGGGGTCTTATCTAGCACAGATACGCAGTATTTT.

The genes are TRBV15 and TRBJ2-5, with 10 bases that match TRBD2. The DNA matches TRBJ2-7 better at its end, which makes the J call doubtful. CDR1 is LNHNV, CDR2 YYDKDF, per germline (reference sequence). The CDR3 runs to 17 residues. The chain's CDR3 is CATSRGPRLAGDHEQYF. CDR3 DNA sequence: TGTGCCACCAGCAGAGGCCCCCGGCTAGCGGGAGACCACGAGCAGTACTTC.